Presented here are 15 T cell receptor beta chains from one specimen sequenced in a study of tumor-infiltrating lymphocytes in oesophageal squamous cell carcinoma. TCRdb re-analysed the PCR reads in MiXCR, keeping a single row per CDR3 protein. Here the sample spans tens of thousands of distinct CDR3 sequences, 35% to 40% being singletons. The sequenced sample consisted of esophageal tumor tissue. Receptor source: a male donor with esophageal squamous cell carcinoma.

Regarding this clonotype: A much bigger clone sits one base away, suggesting this may be a read error. The chain combines TRBV10-3 with TRBJ2-7; D is unresolved. CDR1 is ENHRY, CDR2 SYGVKD, per germline. The CDR3 sequence is 13 residues long. CDR3 protein: CAISEPPGNEQHF. The CDR3 DNA is TGTGCCATCAGTGAACCCCCCGGCAATGAGCAGCACTTC.

This sequence joins TRBV18 and TRBJ2-5; maybe TRBD1 (5 bases). Trimming removed 4 bases from V and 3 bases from J, with 9 bases in between. Germline V gives CDR1 KGHSH, CDR2 LQKENI. The CDR3 contains 13 residues. CDR3 DNA: TGTGCCAGCTCACTGGGGCTTGAAGAGACCCAGTACTTC. Amino acid sequence: CASSLGLEETQYF. Using reference TRBV18 and TRBJ2-5 for the parts outside the CDR3, the full variable domain is NAGVMQNPRHLVRRRGQEARLRCSPMKGHSHVYWYRQLPEEGLKFMVYLQKENIIDESGMPKERFSAEFPKEGPSILRIQQVVRGDSAAYFCASSLGLEETQYFGPGTRLLVL.

The rearrangement uses TRBV7-8 and TRBJ2-3, with D tentatively TRBD1 (5 bases). The CDR3 consists of 15 residues. The ends were cut back, 6 bases at V and 2 bases at J, with 15 bases in the middle. In germline, CDR1 is SGHVS, CDR2 FQNEAQ. The CDR3 nucleotides read TGTGCCAGCAGGCCGGACACTTCTACCACAGATACGCAGTATTTT. Encoded protein: CASRPDTSTTDTQYF.

Only a few counts were recorded for this clonotype. The CDR3 sequence is CASGLAAPYYYEQYF. The CDR3 DNA sequence: TGTGCCAGTGGACTAGCGGCGCCGTACTACTACGAGCAGTACTTC. The rearrangement joins TRBV27 to TRBJ2-1; 10 positions match TRBD2. The J call is doubtful: the DNA matches TRBJ2-7 better. The CDR3 is made up of 15 amino acids. CDR1 is MNHEY, CDR2 SMNVEV, per germline (reference sequence).

The rearrangement uses TRBV7-2 and TRBJ2-3, with 7 bases aligning to TRBD2. V lost 6 bases, J lost 0 bases, and 6 bases stayed unmatched. Germline CDR1 SGHTA, CDR2 FQGNSA. The CDR3 extends over 15 amino acids. The CDR3 region is CASSRDYLSTDTQYF. As DNA, the CDR3 is TGTGCCAGCAGTCGGGACTACCTCAGCACAGATACGCAGTATTTT.

The sample holds a few counts of this clonotype. This CDR3 is missing its conserved last phenylalanine or tryptophan, likely due to a read error. The DNA is left out, because the CDR3 cannot be placed on it with certainty; the CDR3 is given as TCRdb lists it. The gene calls are TRBV4-1 and TRBJ2-4; the table assigns TRBD2, which was not confirmed against the DNA. The CDR3 sequence runs 8 residues, both termini included. Looked up from germline, CDR1 is MGHRA and CDR2 is YSYEKL. This chain's CDR3 is CASSSTSG.

CDR3 in DNA: TGTGCCAGCAGTTTGGATAGGATCCGCGAGCAGTACTTC. Protein sequence: CASSLDRIREQYF. The rearrangement uses TRBV12-3 or TRBV12-4 and TRBJ2-5; D not resolved. The last part of the DNA fits TRBJ2-7 better; the J call may be wrong. CDR3 size: 13 residues.

This clonotype was counted between two and nine times. V gene TRBV9 combines with J gene TRBJ1-1, with 7 positions matching TRBD1. Germline CDR1 reads SGDLS; CDR2 reads YYNGEE. The CDR3 runs to 14 residues. Trimming removed 4 bases from V and 6 bases from J; junction bases left unmatched: 9. The CDR3 region has the DNA TGTGCCAGCAGCTCCCGGACAGGTCGATCTGAAGCTTTCTTT. It encodes CASSSRTGRSEAFF.

The chain employs TRBV19 and TRBJ2-1; D possibly corresponds to TRBD1 (5 bases). The CDR3 runs to 13 residues. V was shortened by 6 bases and J by 10 bases, with 16 bases between the two germline ends. Germline lookup yields CDR1 LNHDA and CDR2 SQIVND (reference sequence). CDR3 bases: TGTGCCAGTAGGGTTCCAGGGCGTTACGAGCAGTTCTTC. Translating gives CASRVPGRYEQFF.

This rearrangement joins TRBV7-6 to TRBJ2-7; weak D call: TRBD2 (5 bases). The germline V gene encodes CDR1 SGHVS and CDR2 FNYEAQ. V gave up 1 base and J gave up 0 bases, with 10 bases separating them. The length of the CDR3 is 15 residues. The CDR3 here is CASSLGVGNSYEQYF. CDR3 coding DNA: TGTGCCAGCAGCTTAGGGGTCGGGAACTCCTACGAGCAGTACTTC.

This clonotype occurred a few times. No conserved phenylalanine or tryptophan is present at the end of the CDR3, so a read error is the likely explanation. It is unclear where the CDR3 begins or ends on the DNA, so no DNA is shown, and the CDR3 is as TCRdb lists it. The chain joins TRBV7-8 to TRBJ2-7; no DNA check was done on the table's D call, TRBD2. The germline V gene encodes CDR1 SGHVS and CDR2 FQNEAQ. Inclusive of both ends, the CDR3 amounts to 17 amino acids. The CDR3 region is CASSSRGGWNYGYTFGS.

Many counts were recorded for this clonotype. J is TRBJ1-3 and V is TRBV6-6, with D unresolved. Trimming took off 2 bases at V and 6 bases at J, with 17 bases between the two ends. Germline CDR1 MNHNY, CDR2 SVGAGI (reference sequence). The CDR3 length is 16 residues. CDR3 in amino acids: CASSYRLGQLENTIYF. DNA for the CDR3: TGTGCCAGCAGTTACCGACTTGGCCAGCTGGAAAACACCATATATTTT.

The chain carries TRBV10-3 and TRBJ2-3; D assignment may be TRBD1 or TRBD2 (7 bases each). This CDR3 has 15 amino acids. The V gene lost 8 bases and the J gene lost 14 bases, with 29 bases spanning the gap. The germline CDR1 and CDR2 sequences are ENHRY and SYGVKD. The CDR3 here is CAIRGGTGVTGELYF. The CDR3 nucleotides are TGTGCCATCCGCGGGGGCACAGGGGTCACCGGGGAGCTGTATTTT.

By share, this clonotype counts as medium-sized (0.01 to 0.1%). The chain is built from TRBV7-3 and TRBJ2-5; D is possibly TRBD2 (6 bases). Germline V gene lookup returns CDR1 SGHTA and CDR2 FQGTGA. The ends were cut back, 5 bases at V and 7 bases at J, with 14 bases in the middle. The CDR3 runs 13 residues. CDR3 DNA sequence: TGTGCCAGCAGCCCCCACGGGGGTACGACCCAGTACTTC. Its protein is CASSPHGGTTQYF. Drawing the rest from reference TRBV7-3 and TRBJ2-5, the complete variable domain is GAGVSQTPSNKVTEKGKYVELRCDPISGHTALYWYRQSLGQGPEFLIYFQGTGAADDSGLPNDRFFAVRPEGSVSTLKIQRTERGDSAVYLCASSPHGGTTQYFGPGTRLLVL.

The chain carries TRBV7-9 and TRBJ2-4; D remains ambiguous. The J call is doubtful: the DNA matches TRBJ2-7 better. The CDR3 has 12 amino acids. Germline V gene sequence: CDR1 SEHNR, CDR2 FQNEAQ (reference sequence). The DNA of the CDR3 is TGTGCCAGCAGAAAGGGCGGCTACGAGCAGTACTTC. Amino acids: CASRKGGYEQYF.